These T cell receptor beta chains were read from a single sample in a study of T-cell reconstitution after alpha-beta-depleted transplantation in children. Via MiXCR, TCRdb re-called the PCR reads, giving one row per CDR3 protein. The sample holds some 300,000 distinct CDR3 sequences, under 13% seen once. This material consisted of PBMCs from the stem cell graft donor, taken from the stem cell graft. Every receptor here comes from a human donor who donated a stem cell graft to a child with acute lymphoblastic leukemia. Both conserved end residues are part of each CDR3. The D gene is left open where the match is weak. Only some rows state a clone size, as once, few, many or a class for expanded clones.

J,V,D,size,length,DNA,CDR3
TRBJ2-1,TRBV7-2,-,-,13,TGTGCCAGCAGGGAAGTAGCCCGGGGTGAGCAGTTCTTC,CASREVARGEQFF
TRBJ2-3,TRBV3-1,TRBD2,many,18,TGTGCCAGCAGCCAAGATGAGGCTAGCGGGAGGTCCACAGATACGCAGTATTTT,CASSQDEASGRSTDTQYF
TRBJ1-2,TRBV20-1,-,many,14,TGCAGTGCTAGAGATCCCCGGGGTTACTATGGCTACACCTTC,CSARDPRGYYGYTF
TRBJ2-3,TRBV21-1,-,few,17,TGTGCCAGCAGCAAATTGAGGGACGTCACTAGCACAGATACGCAGTATTTT,CASSKLRDVTSTDTQYF
TRBJ1-5,TRBV20-1,-,-,15,TGCAGTGCTAGGGATATACAGGGCGGCAATCAGCCCCAGCATTTT,CSARDIQGGNQPQHF
TRBJ1-2,TRBV5-1,-,few,12,TGCGCCAGCAGCTTCAAAGGAGATGGCTACACCTTC,CASSFKGDGYTF
TRBJ1-6,TRBV2,TRBD1,-,15,TGTGCCAGCAGTCAAGACAGGGGGAAGTATTCACCCCTCCACTTT,CASSQDRGKYSPLHF
TRBJ1-2,TRBV6-2/TRBV6-3,TRBD1,few,14,TGTGCCAGCAGCGGGACAGGGGGGAACTATGGCTACACCTTC,CASSGTGGNYGYTF
TRBJ2-5,TRBV20-1,-,few,12,TGCAGTGCGCCGGGAGTCCAAGAGACCCAGTACTTC,CSAPGVQETQYF
TRBJ2-3,TRBV5-1,-,-,16,TGCGCCAGCAGCCAGGGGAGCGGAACGAACACAGATACGCAGTATTTT,CASSQGSGTNTDTQYF
TRBJ2-7,TRBV9,TRBD2,-,17,TGTGCCAGCAGCCTAGGACTAGCGGGAGGGCCTAGGAACGAGCAGTACTTC,CASSLGLAGGPRNEQYF
TRBJ2-7,TRBV7-7,-,many,13,TGTGCTAGCAGCTTAAACGGGGCCGGCGAGCAGTACTTC,CASSLNGAGEQYF
TRBJ2-3,TRBV12-3/TRBV12-4,-,few,15,TGTGCCAGCAGCAACCTGGGGGATGGCACAGATACGCAGTATTTT,CASSNLGDGTDTQYF
TRBJ2-1,TRBV11-2,-,many,15,TGTGCCAGCAGCTTAGTAGTAGGCAGCCACAATGAGCAGTTCTTC,CASSLVVGSHNEQFF
TRBJ2-7,TRBV10-3,-,few,15,TGTGCCATCAGTGGTAGCGCAGGGGATGTCTACGAGCAGTACTTC,CAISGSAGDVYEQYF
TRBJ2-5,TRBV15,TRBD2,-,16,TGTGCCACCAGCAGTCCCGGACTAGAAGACCAAGAGACCCAGTACTTC,CATSSPGLEDQETQYF
TRBJ1-4,TRBV7-2,-,few,15,TGTGCCAGCAGCTTAGTTCCAGCAACTAATGAAAAACTGTTTTTT,CASSLVPATNEKLFF
TRBJ2-1,TRBV5-4,TRBD2,-,16,TGTGCCAGCAGCTTACAGTGGGGAGGGGACTACAATGAGCAGTTCTTC,CASSLQWGGDYNEQFF
TRBJ2-1,TRBV3-1,-,few,12,TGTGCCAGCAGCCAACTAGAAAATGAGCAGTTCTTC,CASSQLENEQFF
TRBJ2-7,TRBV9,-,-,14,TGTGCCAGCCGCCTAGGATGGAGAGCAGTCGAGCAGTACTTC,CASRLGWRAVEQYF
TRBJ2-7,TRBV10-3,-,few,13,TGTGCCATCAGTGAGTCCGGGGTTTACGAGCAGTACTTC,CAISESGVYEQYF
TRBJ1-2,TRBV20-1,TRBD1,many,14,TGCAGTGCTATCCAGGACAGGACTAACTATGGCTACACCTTC,CSAIQDRTNYGYTF
TRBJ2-5,TRBV7-9,-,few,15,TGTGCCAGCAGCTTAGCGTGGCAGGGCGGAGAGACCCAGTACTTC,CASSLAWQGGETQYF
TRBJ2-1,TRBV24-1,TRBD2,few,13,TGTGCCACCAGTGTCGCGGGGGGCAATGAGCAGTTCTTC,CATSVAGGNEQFF
TRBJ1-2,TRBV29-1,TRBD1,-,15,TGCAGCGTTGAAGGGTGGGACAGGGGGGTCTATGGCTACACCTTC,CSVEGWDRGVYGYTF
TRBJ2-7,TRBV27,-,many,13,TGTGCCAGCAGTTTATCTAAGGGCTACGAGCAGTACTTC,CASSLSKGYEQYF
TRBJ2-3,TRBV7-2,-,-,17,TGTGCCAGCAGCTCGGCACCTAGCGCCCCCGGGGGAGATACGCAGTATTTT,CASSSAPSAPGGDTQYF
TRBJ1-1,TRBV21-1,-,-,16,TGTGCCAGCAGCAACCGCCGACAGCGTGCAGACACTGAAGCTTTCTTT,CASSNRRQRADTEAFF
TRBJ2-1,TRBV4-3,-,few,14,TGCGCCAGCAGCCAAGTGAGTGACCAACCTGAGCAGTTCTTC,CASSQVSDQPEQFF
TRBJ1-6,TRBV5-1,-,few,14,TGCGCCAGCAGCTTGGAGGGGCAGGGATCACCCCTCCACTTT,CASSLEGQGSPLHF
TRBJ1-6,TRBV20-1,-,few,17,TGCAGTGCTAGGGGGCAGGGGAAGAATCCCTATAATTCACCCCTCCACTTT,CSARGQGKNPYNSPLHF
TRBJ2-1,TRBV2,TRBD2,few,15,TGTGCCAGCAGTGTGCCTAGCGGGGAGAGGAATGAGCAGTTCTTC,CASSVPSGERNEQFF
TRBJ2-7,TRBV6-5,-,-,14,TGTGCCAGCAGTTACTCGGAACAGGCGGACGAGCAGTACTTC,CASSYSEQADEQYF
TRBJ1-3,TRBV30,TRBD1,-,13,TGTGCCTGGAGTGGACAGGGTGGAAACACCATATATTTT,CAWSGQGGNTIYF
TRBJ2-3,TRBV7-2,-,-,14,TGTGCCAGCAGCCCGGGGGCTAGCACAGATACGCAGTATTTT,CASSPGASTDTQYF
TRBJ2-5,TRBV12-3/TRBV12-4,TRBD1,-,15,TGTGCCAGCAGTGGGTTACAGGGGGCGACGGAGACCCAGTACTTC,CASSGLQGATETQYF
TRBJ1-4,TRBV15,TRBD1,-,16,TGTGCCACCAGCAAGCCAGGGGGAACCTTTAATGAAAAACTGTTTTTT,CATSKPGGTFNEKLFF
TRBJ2-5,TRBV7-2,-,many,13,TGTGCCAGCAGCTTAGGCCCAGAAGAGACCCAGTACTTC,CASSLGPEETQYF
TRBJ2-5,TRBV18,-,-,19,TGTGCCAGCTCACTCTTCGCTCTAGCCGGTGGGGCCTTTCAAGAGACCCAGTACTTC,CASSLFALAGGAFQETQYF
TRBJ2-2,TRBV5-1,TRBD1,-,16,TGCGCCAGCAGCTCCCGGACAGGGGGGTTCACCGGGGAGCTGTTTTTT,CASSSRTGGFTGELFF
TRBJ2-1,TRBV6-1,TRBD2,few,15,TGTGCCAGCAGTCGTCAGCGGGAGGGGTACAATGAGCAGTTCTTC,CASSRQREGYNEQFF
TRBJ2-1,TRBV28,-,-,12,TGTGCCAGCTATCGGGGTTACAATGAGCAGTTCTTC,CASYRGYNEQFF
TRBJ2-1,TRBV27,TRBD2,few,14,TGTGCCAGCAGCCTAGCGGTCCTTATGGGGGAGCAGTTCTTC,CASSLAVLMGEQFF
TRBJ2-5,TRBV29-1,-,-,15,TGCAGCTCCCTAGGGGGTCAGGGAGGGCAAGAGACCCAGTACTTC,CSSLGGQGGQETQYF
TRBJ1-1,TRBV3-1,-,-,17,TGTGCCAGCAGCCCAATCCGCAGGGGAGGGGGAGACACTGAAGCTTTCTTT,CASSPIRRGGGDTEAFF
TRBJ1-1,TRBV4-3,-,-,16,TGCGCCAGCAGCCAAGATACCGGCAGACTGAACACTGAAGCTTTCTTT,CASSQDTGRLNTEAFF
TRBJ1-1,TRBV19,-,few,17,TGTGCCAGTAGTATAGGATACAGCATCAGAGATAACACTGAAGCTTTCTTT,CASSIGYSIRDNTEAFF
TRBJ2-7,TRBV20-1,-,few,13,TGCAGTGCTAACAGGGAAAGCTCCTACGAGCAGTACTTC,CSANRESSYEQYF
TRBJ2-4,TRBV7-6,TRBD2,few,17,TGTGCCAGCAGCTTAGAGTCAGCGGGGGGAGCCAAAAACATTCAGTACTTC,CASSLESAGGAKNIQYF
TRBJ2-7,TRBV2,TRBD1,-,14,TGTGCCAGCAGTGAGGGACAGTCTTGGAACGAGCAGTACTTC,CASSEGQSWNEQYF
TRBJ1-1,TRBV6-6,-,-,13,TGTGCCGGAAAAGGGGAGACGAACACTGAAGCTTTCTTT,CAGKGETNTEAFF
TRBJ2-5,TRBV9,TRBD1,many,14,TGTGCCAGCGGCGCAGGGGGCCTGGCAGAGACCCAGTACTTC,CASGAGGLAETQYF
TRBJ2-7,TRBV29-1,-,-,11,TGCAGCGGCAGACTAGACTACGAGCAGTACTTC,CSGRLDYEQYF
TRBJ1-5,TRBV2,-,-,14,TGTGCCAGTGTTGGGACATCTAGCAATCAGCCCCAGCATTTT,CASVGTSSNQPQHF
TRBJ2-5,TRBV29-1,-,-,12,TGCAGCGTTGAAGTGGGCCTGGAGACCCAGTACTTC,CSVEVGLETQYF
TRBJ2-4,TRBV20-1,TRBD2,few,14,TGCAGTGCTCCTCTAGCGGTAGCCAAAAACATTCAGTACTTC,CSAPLAVAKNIQYF
TRBJ2-1,TRBV20-1,TRBD2,-,13,TGCAGTGCGACTAGCGGGCCTTACAATGAGCAGTTCTTC,CSATSGPYNEQFF